This T cell receptor (beta chain) was identified during a study of control samples from healthy donors and cancer patients. Libraries were prepared by immunoSEQ multiplex PCR; TCRdb keeps only in-frame clonotypes and omits some of them. The sample shows about 150,000 clones, about 93% of them seen only once. The CDR3 extends over 13 amino acids. The germline V gene encodes CDR1 SGHRS and CDR2 YFSETQ. V lost 6 bases and J lost 5, with 14 bases in between. This clonotype was obtained from a man aged 45-65 years in good health. The chain employs TRBV5-1 and TRBJ1-2; D may be TRBD1 (6 bases). Sequenced: blood. The CDR3 DNA reads as TGCGCCAGCACCCCGTCCAGGGGATATGGCTACACCTTC. This codes for CASTPSRGYGYTF.